This T cell receptor (beta chain) is drawn from a study of patients and donors after allogeneic stem cell transplantation. TCRdb reprocessed the RT-PCR reads with MiXCR, giving one entry per CDR3 protein. This sample yields 800,000 to 1,000,000 distinct CDR3 sequences, of which roughly 18% are seen a single time; around 6% belongs to the top ten. This clonotype was observed a handful of times. Per the germline V gene, CDR1 is SGHRS and CDR2 is YFSETQ. The length of the CDR3 is 16 residues. The V end was cut by 2 bases, the J end by 2 bases, with 15 bases between. The material sequenced was blood, either unsorted or a sorted T cell fraction (not recorded which). The chain has TRBV5-1 and TRBJ2-3, with a tentative D call TRBD1 (6 bases). The sequence was collected from a human donor who was either an allogeneic HSCT recipient or a stem cell or donor lymphocyte infusion donor (not recorded which). It is not recorded whose cells these are; they may come from a transplant donor. The CDR3 nucleotides read TGCGCCAGCAGCTTAAGCTTGGACAGCTCCACAGATACGCAGTATTTT. This translates into CASSLSLDSSTDTQYF.